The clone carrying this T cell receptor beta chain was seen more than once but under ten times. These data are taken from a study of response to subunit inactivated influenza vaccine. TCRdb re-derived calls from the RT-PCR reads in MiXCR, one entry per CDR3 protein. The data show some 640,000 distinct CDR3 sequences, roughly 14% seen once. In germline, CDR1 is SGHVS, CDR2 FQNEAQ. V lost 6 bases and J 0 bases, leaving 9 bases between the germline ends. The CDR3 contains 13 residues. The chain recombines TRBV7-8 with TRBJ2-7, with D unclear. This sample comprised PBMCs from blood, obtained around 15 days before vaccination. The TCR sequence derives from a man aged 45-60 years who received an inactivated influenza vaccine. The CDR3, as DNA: TGTGCCAGCAGACCCCATCACTCCTACGAGCAGTACTTC. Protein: CASRPHHSYEQYF.